This T cell receptor (beta chain) was recovered during a study of blood T cell repertoires in COVID-19. Study-level background: Italy, Spain and the United States were the sources of the convalescent and acute COVID-19 samples. T cells, B-cell-depleted T cells, or PBMCs provided the cDNA or gDNA that served as material.

The CDR3 is 17 residues long. Germline lookup yields CDR1 DFQATT and CDR2 SNEGSKA (reference sequence). V lost 3 bases, J lost 0 bases, and 17 bases lay in between. The participants were between 18 and 89 years old and came from 24 US areas. Cohorts were assigned according to the clinical history that participants reported. Produced via immunoSEQ multiplex PCR; TCRdb's table is partial and in-frame only. The sample consists of roughly 200,000 clones, roughly nine tenths of them appearing once. This clone was counted a single time. V is TRBV20-1 and J is TRBJ2-2; perhaps TRBD1 as D (6 bases). The sequence came from a woman under 40 with acute COVID-19. Sequenced sample: PBMCs or T cells enriched from blood (not recorded which). The DNA for the CDR3 is TGCAGTGCTAGTCAAACAGGGCGGAACGCGAACACCGGGGAGCTGTTTTTT. It yields the protein CSASQTGRNANTGELFF.